This entry features one TCR beta chain sequence. The antigen is unknown. Extraction and reverse transcription of RNA yielded cDNA as the sequencing template. Using immunoSEQ multiplex PCR, the repertoire was profiled, and TCRdb retains in-frame clones only, with some absent. The repertoire holds about 200,000 clones, with about 56% as singletons. The data were obtained in a study of CD8+ T cells in alopecia areata. Points from the study as a whole: Whereas mice showed it more clearly, TCR sharing across patients was murkier, possibly because of HLA.

The CDR3 runs to 14 residues. Germline assignment: CDR1 MGHDK and CDR2 SYGVNS. V was trimmed by 1 base and J by 3 bases, leaving 9 bases between them. The sequence came from a human donor in good health. The chain employs TRBV25-1 and TRBJ1-2; maybe TRBD1 (5 bases). Input material: CD8+ T cells sorted from blood. The CDR3 DNA reads TGTGCCAGCAGTGAATTCGGGGGGGACTATGGCTACACCTTC. It codes for CASSEFGGDYGYTF.